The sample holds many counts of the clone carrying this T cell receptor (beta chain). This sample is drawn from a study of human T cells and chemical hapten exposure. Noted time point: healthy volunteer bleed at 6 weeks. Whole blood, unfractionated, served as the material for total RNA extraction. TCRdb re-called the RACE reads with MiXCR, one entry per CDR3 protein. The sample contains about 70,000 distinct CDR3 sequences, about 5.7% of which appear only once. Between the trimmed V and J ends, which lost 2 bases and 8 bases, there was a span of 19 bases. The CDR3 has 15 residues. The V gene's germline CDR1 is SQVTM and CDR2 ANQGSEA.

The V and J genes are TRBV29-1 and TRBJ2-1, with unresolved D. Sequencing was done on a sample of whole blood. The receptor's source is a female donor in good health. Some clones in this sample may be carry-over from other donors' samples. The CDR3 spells CSVEFRAGRGDEQFF. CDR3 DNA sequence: TGCAGCGTTGAATTCCGTGCAGGACGTGGGGATGAGCAGTTCTTC.